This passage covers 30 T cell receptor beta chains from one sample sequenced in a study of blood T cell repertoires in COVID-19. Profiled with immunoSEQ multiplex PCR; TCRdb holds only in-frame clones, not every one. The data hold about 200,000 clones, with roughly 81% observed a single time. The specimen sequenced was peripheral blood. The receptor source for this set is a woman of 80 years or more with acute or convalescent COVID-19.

The CDR3 DNA follows: TGTGCCAGCAGCTTGGGGGCTAGCGGGTACTCCTACGAGCAGTACTTC. It encodes CASSLGASGYSYEQYF. The gene calls are TRBV5-6 and TRBJ2-7, with 8 bases matching TRBD2. The CDR3 length is 16 residues. In germline, CDR1 is SGHDT, CDR2 YYEEEE. The trim removed 0 bases at V and 0 bases at J, leaving 5 bases unmatched. Variable domain in full (rest from reference TRBV5-6 and TRBJ2-7): DAGVTQSPTHLIKTRGQQVTLRCSPKSGHDTVSWYQQALGQGPQFIFQYYEEEERQRGNFPDRFSGHQFPNYSSELNVNALLLGDSALYLCASSLGASGYSYEQYFGPGTRLTVT.

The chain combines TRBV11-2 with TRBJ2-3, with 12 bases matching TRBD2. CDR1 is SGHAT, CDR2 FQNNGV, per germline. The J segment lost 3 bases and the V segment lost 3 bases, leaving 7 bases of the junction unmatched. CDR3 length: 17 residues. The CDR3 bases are TGTGCCAGCAGCTTGCAGACTAGCGGGAGAGGGACAGATACGCAGTATTTT. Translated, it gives CASSLQTSGRGTDTQYF.

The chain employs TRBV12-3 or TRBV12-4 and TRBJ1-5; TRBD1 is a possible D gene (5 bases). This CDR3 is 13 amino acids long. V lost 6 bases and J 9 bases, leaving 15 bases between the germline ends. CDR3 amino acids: CASSVGGEGPQHF. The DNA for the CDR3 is TGTGCCAGCAGCGTTGGGGGGGAAGGGCCCCAGCATTTT.

In DNA, the CDR3 is TGTGCCAGTAGTCTTGAGGGCCGGACTTATGGCTACACCTTC. Its protein product is CASSLEGRTYGYTF. The chain carries TRBV19 and TRBJ1-2; D call uncertain. CDR3 size: 14 residues. Germline V gene lookup returns CDR1 LNHDA and CDR2 SQIVND (reference sequence). V was cut by 5 bases and J by 5 bases, with 15 bases left in between.

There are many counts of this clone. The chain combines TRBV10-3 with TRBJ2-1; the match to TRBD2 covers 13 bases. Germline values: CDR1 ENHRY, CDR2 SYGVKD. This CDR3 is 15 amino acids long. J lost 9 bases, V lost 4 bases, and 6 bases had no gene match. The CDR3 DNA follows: TGTGCCATCAGTGCCGGGACTAGCGGGAAGGGTGAGCAGTTCTTC. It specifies CAISAGTSGKGEQFF.

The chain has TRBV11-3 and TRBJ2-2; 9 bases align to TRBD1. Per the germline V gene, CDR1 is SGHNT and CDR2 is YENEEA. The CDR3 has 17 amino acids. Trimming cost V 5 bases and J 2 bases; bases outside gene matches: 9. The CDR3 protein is CASSLSRDRVNTGELFF. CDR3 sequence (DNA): TGTGCCAGCAGCCTAAGCCGGGACAGGGTTAACACCGGGGAGCTGTTTTTT.

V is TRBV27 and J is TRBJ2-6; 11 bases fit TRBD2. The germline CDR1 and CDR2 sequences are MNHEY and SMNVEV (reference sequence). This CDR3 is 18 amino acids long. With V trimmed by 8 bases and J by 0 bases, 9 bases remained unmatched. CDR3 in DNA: TGTGCCAGCGGACTTAGCGGGAGGGCCAACTCTGGGGCCAACGTCCTGACTTTC. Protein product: CASGLSGRANSGANVLTF.

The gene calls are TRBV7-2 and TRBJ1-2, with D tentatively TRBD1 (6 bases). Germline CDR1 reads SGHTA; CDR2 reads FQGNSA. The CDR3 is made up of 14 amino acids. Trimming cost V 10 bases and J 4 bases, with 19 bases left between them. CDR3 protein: CAIRGPGVGYGYTF. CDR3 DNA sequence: TGTGCCATCCGAGGGCCAGGGGTGGGCTATGGCTACACCTTC.

DNA of the CDR3: TGTGCCAGCCAAGGGGCAGGGCGAATCGGGGAGCTGTTTTTT. Translation gives CASQGAGRIGELFF. The J gene is TRBJ2-2, the V gene TRBV5-6; D possibly corresponds to TRBD1 (5 bases). The CDR3 has 14 amino acids. Germline-derived CDR1 and CDR2 are SGHDT and YYEEEE. Trimming took off 7 bases at V and 7 bases at J, with 17 bases between the two ends. Filled out from reference TRBV5-6 and TRBJ2-2, the complete variable domain reads DAGVTQSPTHLIKTRGQQVTLRCSPKSGHDTVSWYQQALGQGPQFIFQYYEEEERQRGNFPDRFSGHQFPNYSSELNVNALLLGDSALYLCASQGAGRIGELFFGEGSRLTVL.

CDR3 sequence reads: CASSGAGGSYNSPLHF. CDR3 bases: TGTGCCAGTAGTGGTGCAGGGGGCTCCTATAATTCACCCCTCCACTTT. This chain connects TRBV19 to TRBJ1-6, with 7 bases fitting TRBD1. Germline CDR1 is LNHDA and CDR2 is SQIVND (reference sequence). The CDR3 is made up of 16 amino acids. J was trimmed by 0 bases and V by 5 bases; bases with no gene match: 4.

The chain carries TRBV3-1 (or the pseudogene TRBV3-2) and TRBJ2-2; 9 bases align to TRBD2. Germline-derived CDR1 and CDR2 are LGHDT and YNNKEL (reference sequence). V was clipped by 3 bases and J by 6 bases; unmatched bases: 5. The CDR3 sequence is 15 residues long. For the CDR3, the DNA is TGTGCCAGCAGCCAGGGGCTAGCGGGATCCGGGGAGCTGTTTTTT. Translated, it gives CASSQGLAGSGELFF.

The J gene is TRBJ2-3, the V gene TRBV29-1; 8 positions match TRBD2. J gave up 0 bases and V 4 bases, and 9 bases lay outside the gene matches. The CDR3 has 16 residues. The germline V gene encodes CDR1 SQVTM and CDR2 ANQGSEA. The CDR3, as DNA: TGCAGCGTTGTTACTAGCGGTAGATCTAGCACAGATACGCAGTATTTT. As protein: CSVVTSGRSSTDTQYF.

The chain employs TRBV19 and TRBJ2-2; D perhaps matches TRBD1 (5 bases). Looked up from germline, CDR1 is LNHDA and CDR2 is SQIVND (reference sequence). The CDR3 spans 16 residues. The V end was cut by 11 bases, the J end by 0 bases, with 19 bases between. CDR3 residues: CASTPRTNTNTGELFF. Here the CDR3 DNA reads TGTGCCTCAACACCGCGGACAAACACGAACACCGGGGAGCTGTTTTTT. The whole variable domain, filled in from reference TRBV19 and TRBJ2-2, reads DGGITQSPKYLFRKEGQNVTLSCEQNLNHDAMYWYRQDPGQGLRLIYYSQIVNDFQKGDIAEGYSVSREKKESFPLTVTSAQKNPTAFYLCASTPRTNTNTGELFFGEGSRLTVL.

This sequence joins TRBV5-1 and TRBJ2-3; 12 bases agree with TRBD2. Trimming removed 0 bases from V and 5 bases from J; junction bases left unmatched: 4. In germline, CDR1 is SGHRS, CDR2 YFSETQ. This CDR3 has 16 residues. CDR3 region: CASSLAASGRVDTQYF. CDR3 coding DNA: TGCGCCAGCAGCTTGGCGGCTAGCGGGAGGGTAGATACGCAGTATTTT.

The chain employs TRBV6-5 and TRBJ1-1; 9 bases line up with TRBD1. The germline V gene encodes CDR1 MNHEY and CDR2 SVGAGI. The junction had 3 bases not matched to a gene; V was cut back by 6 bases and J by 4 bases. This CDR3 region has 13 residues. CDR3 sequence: CASRGQGPTEAFF. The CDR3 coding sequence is TGTGCCAGCAGGGGACAGGGACCCACTGAAGCTTTCTTT.

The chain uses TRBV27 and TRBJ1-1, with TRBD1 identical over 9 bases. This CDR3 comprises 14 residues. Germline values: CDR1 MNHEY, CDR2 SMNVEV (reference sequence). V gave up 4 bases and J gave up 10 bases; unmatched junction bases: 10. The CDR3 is CASSSTGTGRLAFF. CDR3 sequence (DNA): TGTGCCAGCAGTTCTACCGGGACAGGGCGACTAGCTTTCTTT.

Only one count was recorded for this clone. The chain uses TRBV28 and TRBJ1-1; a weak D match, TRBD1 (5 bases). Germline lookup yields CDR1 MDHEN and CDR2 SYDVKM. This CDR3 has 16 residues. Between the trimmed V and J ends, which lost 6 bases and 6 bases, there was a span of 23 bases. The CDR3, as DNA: TGTGCCAGCAGCCCACCACGCGGGGGAGTCCAAGCTGAAGCTTTCTTT. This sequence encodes CASSPPRGGVQAEAFF.

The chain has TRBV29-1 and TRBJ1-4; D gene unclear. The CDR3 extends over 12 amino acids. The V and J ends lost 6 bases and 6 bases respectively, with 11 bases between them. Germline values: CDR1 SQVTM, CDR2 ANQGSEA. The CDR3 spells CSVRGWDEKLFF. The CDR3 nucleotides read TGCAGCGTGAGAGGGTGGGATGAAAAACTGTTTTTT.

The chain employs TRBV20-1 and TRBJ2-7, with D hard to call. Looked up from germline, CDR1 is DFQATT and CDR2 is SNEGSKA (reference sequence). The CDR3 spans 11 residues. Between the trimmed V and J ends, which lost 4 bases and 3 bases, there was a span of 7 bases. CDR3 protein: CSANVIYEQYF. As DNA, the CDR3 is TGCAGTGCTAATGTCATCTACGAGCAGTACTTC.

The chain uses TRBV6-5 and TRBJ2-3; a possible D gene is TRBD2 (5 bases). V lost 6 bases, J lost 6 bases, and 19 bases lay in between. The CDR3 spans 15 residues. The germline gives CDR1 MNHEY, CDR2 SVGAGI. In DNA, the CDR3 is TGTGCCAGCAGCCGAGGGTCTACGACGGCGGATACGCAGTATTTT. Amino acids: CASSRGSTTADTQYF.

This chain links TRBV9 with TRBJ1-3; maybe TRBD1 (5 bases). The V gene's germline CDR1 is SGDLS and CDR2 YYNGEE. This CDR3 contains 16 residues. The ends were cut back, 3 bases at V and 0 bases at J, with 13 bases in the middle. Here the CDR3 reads CASSGGGAYSGNTIYF. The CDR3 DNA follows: TGTGCCAGCAGCGGGGGTGGGGCATACTCTGGAAACACCATATATTTT.

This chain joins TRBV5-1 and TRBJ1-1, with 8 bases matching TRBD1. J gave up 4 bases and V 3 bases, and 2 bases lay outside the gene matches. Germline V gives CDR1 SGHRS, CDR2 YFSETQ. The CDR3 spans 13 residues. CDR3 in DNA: TGCGCCAGCAGCTCCGACAGGGGCACTGAAGCTTTCTTT. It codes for CASSSDRGTEAFF.

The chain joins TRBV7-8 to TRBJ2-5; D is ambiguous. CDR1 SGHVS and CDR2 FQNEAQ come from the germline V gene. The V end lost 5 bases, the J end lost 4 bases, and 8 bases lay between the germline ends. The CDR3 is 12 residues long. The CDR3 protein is CASSTPGETQYF. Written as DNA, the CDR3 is TGTGCCAGCAGCACCCCGGGAGAGACCCAGTACTTC.

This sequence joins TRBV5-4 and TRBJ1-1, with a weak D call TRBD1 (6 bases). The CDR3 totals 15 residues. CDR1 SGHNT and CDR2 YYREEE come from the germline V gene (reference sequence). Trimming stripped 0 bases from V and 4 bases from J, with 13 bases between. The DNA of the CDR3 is TGTGCCAGCAGCTTGGACAGGGTACTTACCACTGAAGCTTTCTTT. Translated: CASSLDRVLTTEAFF.

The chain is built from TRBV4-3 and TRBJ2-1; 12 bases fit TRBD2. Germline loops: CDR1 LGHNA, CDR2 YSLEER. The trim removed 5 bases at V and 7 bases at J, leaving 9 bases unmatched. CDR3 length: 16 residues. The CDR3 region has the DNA TGCGCCAGCAGCACCCGACTAGCGGGAGCGGGTAATGAGCAGTTCTTC. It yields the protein CASSTRLAGAGNEQFF.

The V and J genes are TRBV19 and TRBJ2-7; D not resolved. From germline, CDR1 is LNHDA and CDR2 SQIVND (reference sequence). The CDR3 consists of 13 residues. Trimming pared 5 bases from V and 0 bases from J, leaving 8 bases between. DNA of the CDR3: TGTGCCAGTAGTCCAGAATACTCCTACGAGCAGTACTTC. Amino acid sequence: CASSPEYSYEQYF.

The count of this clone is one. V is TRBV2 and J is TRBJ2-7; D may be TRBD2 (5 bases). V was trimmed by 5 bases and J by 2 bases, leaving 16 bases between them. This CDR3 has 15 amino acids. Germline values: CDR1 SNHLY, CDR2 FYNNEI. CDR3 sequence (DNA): TGTGCCAGCAGTACCAGGACTGGCGCGACCTACGAGCAGTACTTC. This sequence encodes CASSTRTGATYEQYF.

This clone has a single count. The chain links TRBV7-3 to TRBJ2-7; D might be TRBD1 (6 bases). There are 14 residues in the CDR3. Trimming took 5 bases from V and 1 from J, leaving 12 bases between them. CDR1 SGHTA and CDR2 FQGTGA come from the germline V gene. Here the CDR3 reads CASSQGGSSYEQYF. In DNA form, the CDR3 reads TGTGCCAGCAGCCAAGGGGGTTCGTCCTACGAGCAGTACTTC. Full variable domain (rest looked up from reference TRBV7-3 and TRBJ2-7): GAGVSQTPSNKVTEKGKYVELRCDPISGHTALYWYRQSLGQGPEFLIYFQGTGAADDSGLPNDRFFAVRPEGSVSTLKIQRTERGDSAVYLCASSQGGSSYEQYFGPGTRLTVT.

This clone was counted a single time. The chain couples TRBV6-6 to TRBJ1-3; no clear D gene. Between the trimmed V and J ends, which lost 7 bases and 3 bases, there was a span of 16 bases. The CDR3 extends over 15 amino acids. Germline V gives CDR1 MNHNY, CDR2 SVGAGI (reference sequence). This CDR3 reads CASTSAGRSGNTIYF. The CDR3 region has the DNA TGTGCCAGCACATCTGCGGGAAGGAGTGGAAACACCATATATTTT.

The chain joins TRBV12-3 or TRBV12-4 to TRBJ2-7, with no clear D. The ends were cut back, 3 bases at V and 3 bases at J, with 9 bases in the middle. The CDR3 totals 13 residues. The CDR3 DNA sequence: TGTGCCAGCAGTTTCATTATCGGCTACGAGCAGTACTTC. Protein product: CASSFIIGYEQYF.